This T cell receptor (beta chain) was sequenced in a study of T cell repertoires in cytomegalovirus infection. Study information: Both CMV infection and a matching HLA type were indicated by public TCR beta signatures. Whole-study findings and limits: The study found HLA-C-restricted CMV-specific TCR beta clonotypes dominating the ex vivo response. Cumulative frequency (of public TCR beta family members) identified carriers of CMV plus the relevant HLA.

Each CDR3 protein gets one entry after TCRdb re-called the reads with MiXCR. In the table there are 200,000 or so distinct CDR3 sequences, roughly a fifth of which are singletons. Trimming shortened V by 5 bases and J by 5 bases, and 10 bases separated the two germline ends. The CDR3 runs to 13 residues. From germline, CDR1 is SGHVS and CDR2 FQNEAQ. This clonotype was seen more than once but under ten times. Antigen unknown. Sample: PBMCs. The clonotype originates from a human donor in good health (CMV status not recorded). Some clones in this sample may be carry-over from other donors' samples. This chain connects TRBV7-8 to TRBJ2-1; D is unclear. In DNA, the CDR3 is TGTGCCAGCAGCCAAAACTGGGACAATGAGCAGTTCTTC. It encodes CASSQNWDNEQFF.